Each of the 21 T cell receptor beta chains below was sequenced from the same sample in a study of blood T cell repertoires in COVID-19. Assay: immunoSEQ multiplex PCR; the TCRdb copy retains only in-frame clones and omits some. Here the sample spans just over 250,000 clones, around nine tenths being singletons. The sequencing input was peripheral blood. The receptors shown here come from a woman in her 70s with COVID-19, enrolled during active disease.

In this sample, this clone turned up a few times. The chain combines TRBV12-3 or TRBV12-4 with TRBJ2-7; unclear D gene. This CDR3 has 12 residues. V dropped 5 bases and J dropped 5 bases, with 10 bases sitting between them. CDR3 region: CASSNNNHEQYF. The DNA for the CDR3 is TGTGCCAGCAGTAATAACAACCACGAGCAGTACTTC.

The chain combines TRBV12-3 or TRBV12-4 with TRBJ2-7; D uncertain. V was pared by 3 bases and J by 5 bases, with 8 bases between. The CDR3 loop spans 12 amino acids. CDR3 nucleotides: TGTGCCAGCAGTTTTAGTTCCCACGAGCAGTACTTC. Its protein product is CASSFSSHEQYF.

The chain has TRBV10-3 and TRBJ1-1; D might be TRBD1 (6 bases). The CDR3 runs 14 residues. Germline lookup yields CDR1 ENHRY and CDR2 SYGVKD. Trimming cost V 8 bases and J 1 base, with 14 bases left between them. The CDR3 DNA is TGTGCCATCCGGGGGGCCAGGGCGAACACTGAAGCTTTCTTT. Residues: CAIRGARANTEAFF.

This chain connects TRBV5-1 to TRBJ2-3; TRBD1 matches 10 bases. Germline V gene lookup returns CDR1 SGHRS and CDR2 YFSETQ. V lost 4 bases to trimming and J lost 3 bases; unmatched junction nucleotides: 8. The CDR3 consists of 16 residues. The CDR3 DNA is TGCGCCAGCAGCAGAACCGGGACAGGGGTTACAGATACGCAGTATTTT. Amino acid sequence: CASSRTGTGVTDTQYF.

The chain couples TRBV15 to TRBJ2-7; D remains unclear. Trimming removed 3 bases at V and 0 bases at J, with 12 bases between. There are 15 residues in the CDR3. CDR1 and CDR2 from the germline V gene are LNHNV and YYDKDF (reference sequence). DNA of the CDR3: TGTGCCACCAGCAGTCTAACTGCATTCTCCTACGAGCAGTACTTC. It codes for CATSSLTAFSYEQYF.

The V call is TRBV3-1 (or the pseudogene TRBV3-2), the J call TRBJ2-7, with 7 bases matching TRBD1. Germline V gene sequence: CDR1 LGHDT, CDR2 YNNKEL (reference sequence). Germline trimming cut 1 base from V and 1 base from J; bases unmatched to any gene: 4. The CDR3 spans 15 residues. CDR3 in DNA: TGTGCCAGCAGCCAAGCAGGACAGGAGTCCTACGAGCAGTACTTC. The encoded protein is CASSQAGQESYEQYF.

The CDR3 spells CASSLVGRPSTDTQYF. CDR3 in DNA: TGTGCCAGCAGCTTAGTCGGGAGGCCCAGCACAGATACGCAGTATTTT. The chain has TRBV7-2 and TRBJ2-3; 7 nucleotides line up with TRBD2. J lost 0 bases, V lost 1 base, and 4 bases had no gene match. There are 16 residues in the CDR3. CDR1 and CDR2 from the germline V gene are SGHTA and FQGNSA.

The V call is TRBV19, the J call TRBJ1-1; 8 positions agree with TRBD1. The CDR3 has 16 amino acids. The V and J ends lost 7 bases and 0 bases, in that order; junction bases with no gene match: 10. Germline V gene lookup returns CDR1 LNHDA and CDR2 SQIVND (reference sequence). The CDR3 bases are TGTGCCAGTAATGGCAGGGGGCGAGGATTGAACACTGAAGCTTTCTTT. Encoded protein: CASNGRGRGLNTEAFF.

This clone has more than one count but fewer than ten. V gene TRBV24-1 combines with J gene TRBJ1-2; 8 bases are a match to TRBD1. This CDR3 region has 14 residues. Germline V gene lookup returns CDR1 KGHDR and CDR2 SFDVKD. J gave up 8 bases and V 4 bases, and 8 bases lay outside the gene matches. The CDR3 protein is CATSDYRQGWGYTF. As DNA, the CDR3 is TGTGCCACCAGTGACTACCGACAGGGGTGGGGCTACACCTTC.

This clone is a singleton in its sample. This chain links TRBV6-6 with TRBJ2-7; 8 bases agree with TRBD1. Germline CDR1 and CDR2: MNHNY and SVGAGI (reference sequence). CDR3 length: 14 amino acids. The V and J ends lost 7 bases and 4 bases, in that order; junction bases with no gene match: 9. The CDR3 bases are TGTGCCAGCACCCAGGACAGGGAACCATACGAGCAGTACTTC. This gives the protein CASTQDREPYEQYF.

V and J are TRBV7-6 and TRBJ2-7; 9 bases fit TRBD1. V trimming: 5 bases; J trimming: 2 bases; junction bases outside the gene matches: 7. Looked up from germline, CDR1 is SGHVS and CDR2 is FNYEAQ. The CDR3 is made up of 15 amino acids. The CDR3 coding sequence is TGTGCCAGCAGCGCTGGGACAGGGAATGCCTACGAGCAGTACTTC. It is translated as CASSAGTGNAYEQYF.

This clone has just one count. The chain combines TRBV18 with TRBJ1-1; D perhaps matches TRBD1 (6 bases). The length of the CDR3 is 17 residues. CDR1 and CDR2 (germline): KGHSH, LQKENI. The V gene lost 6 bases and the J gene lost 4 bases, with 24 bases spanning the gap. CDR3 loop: CASSPTDNRVLGTEAFF. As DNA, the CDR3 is TGTGCCAGCTCCCCTACGGACAACAGGGTGTTGGGCACTGAAGCTTTCTTT.

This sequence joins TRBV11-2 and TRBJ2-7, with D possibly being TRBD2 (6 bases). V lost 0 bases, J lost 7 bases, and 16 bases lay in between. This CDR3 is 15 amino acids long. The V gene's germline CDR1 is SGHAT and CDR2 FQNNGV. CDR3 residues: CASSLEVGGLGEQYF. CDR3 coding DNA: TGTGCCAGCAGCTTAGAGGTGGGAGGCCTTGGGGAGCAGTACTTC.

CDR3 sequence reads: CASSESQASTDTQYF. CDR3 sequence (DNA): TGCGCCAGCAGTGAGTCCCAGGCTAGCACAGATACGCAGTATTTT. This rearrangement joins TRBV10-2 to TRBJ2-3; D remains ambiguous. V was cut by 0 bases and J by 0 bases, with 7 bases left in between. This CDR3 spans 15 amino acids. Per the germline V gene, CDR1 is WSHSY and CDR2 is SAAADI.

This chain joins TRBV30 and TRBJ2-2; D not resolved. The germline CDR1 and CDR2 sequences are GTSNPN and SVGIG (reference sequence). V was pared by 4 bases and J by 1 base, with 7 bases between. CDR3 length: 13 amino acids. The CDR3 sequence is CAWTLWNTGELFF. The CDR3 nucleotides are TGTGCCTGGACTCTATGGAACACCGGGGAGCTGTTTTTT.

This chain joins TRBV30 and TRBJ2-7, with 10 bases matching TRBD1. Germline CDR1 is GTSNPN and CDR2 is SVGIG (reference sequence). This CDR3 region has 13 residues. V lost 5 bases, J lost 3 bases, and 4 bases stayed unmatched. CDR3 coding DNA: TGTGCCTGGGCCGGGACAGGGGACTACGAGCAGTACTTC. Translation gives CAWAGTGDYEQYF.

The CDR3 coding sequence is TGCGCCAGCAGCTACGGGGGTGCGGAGACCCAGTACTTC. Protein product: CASSYGGAETQYF. The chain is built from TRBV5-1 and TRBJ2-5; D may be TRBD2 (6 bases). This CDR3 is built from 13 residues. Germline lookup yields CDR1 SGHRS and CDR2 YFSETQ. The ends were cut back, 3 bases at V and 5 bases at J, with 11 bases in the middle.

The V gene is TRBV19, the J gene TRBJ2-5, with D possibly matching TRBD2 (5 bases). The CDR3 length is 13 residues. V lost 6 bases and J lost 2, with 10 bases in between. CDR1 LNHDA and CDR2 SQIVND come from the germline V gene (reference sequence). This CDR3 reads CASSSSRQETQYF. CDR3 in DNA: TGTGCCAGTAGCTCTAGCAGACAAGAGACCCAGTACTTC.

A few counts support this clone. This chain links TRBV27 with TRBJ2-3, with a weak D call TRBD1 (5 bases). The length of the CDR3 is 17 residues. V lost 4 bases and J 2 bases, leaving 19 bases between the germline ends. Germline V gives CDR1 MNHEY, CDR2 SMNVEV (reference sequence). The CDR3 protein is CASSSRVTLTDTDTQYF. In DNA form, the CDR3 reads TGTGCCAGCAGTTCCCGTGTGACACTGACAGACACAGATACGCAGTATTTT.

CDR3 residues: CASSYGSFGGDTEAFF. In DNA form, the CDR3 reads TGTGCCAGCAGTTACGGCTCATTCGGGGGGGACACTGAAGCTTTCTTT. The rearrangement uses TRBV6-5 and TRBJ1-1; possible D gene TRBD1, 5 bases. Per the germline V gene, CDR1 is MNHEY and CDR2 is SVGAGI. The CDR3 is made up of 16 amino acids. V gave up 2 bases and J gave up 3 bases, with 16 bases separating them.

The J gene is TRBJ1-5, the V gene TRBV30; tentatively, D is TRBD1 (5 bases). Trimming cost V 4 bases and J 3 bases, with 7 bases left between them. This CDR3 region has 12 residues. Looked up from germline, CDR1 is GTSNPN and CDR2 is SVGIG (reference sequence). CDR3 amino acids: CAWNRNNQPQHF. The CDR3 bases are TGTGCCTGGAACAGGAACAATCAGCCCCAGCATTTT.